These 5 T cell receptor beta chains share one sample of origin, sequenced in a study of regulatory T cells in long-lasting Graves disease. Time point of the sample: newly diagnosed GD, antithyroid drugs for less than 3 months. From PBMCs, RNA was extracted and then used to make the TCR library. Arm-PCR of CDR3 regions with iRepertoire HTBI primers generated TCR beta libraries. TCRdb analysed the multiplex PCR reads with MiXCR anew, one entry per CDR3 protein. The profile shows hundreds of thousands of distinct CDR3 sequences, 16% of them singletons. This sample was shared with a second study, whose subject was T cells in Graves' hyperthyroidism and ophthalmopathy.

The sample in question was peripheral blood mononuclear cells (PBMCs), obtained at new diagnosis, from a patient treated with antithyroid drugs. Receptor source: a woman in her twenties or thirties with Graves disease.

Note on this clonotype: A much larger clone differs from this one at a single base, so this may be a read error. This chain links TRBV6-1 with TRBJ2-5, with TRBD1 matching over 9 bases. Germline CDR1 MNHNS, CDR2 SASEGT. The CDR3 has 16 residues. V lost 6 bases and J lost 5; bases outside the gene matches: 13. The CDR3 protein is CASSTNRQGGMETQYF. CDR3 DNA sequence: TGTGCCAGCAGCACTAACCGACAGGGGGGGATGGAGACCCAGTACTTC.

This clonotype was counted ten times or more. The chain employs TRBV6-1 and TRBJ1-1; D is uncertain. CDR3 length: 13 residues. Germline V gene data show CDR1 as MNHNS and CDR2 as SASEGT. Trimming removed 8 bases from V and 3 bases from J, with 13 bases in between. The CDR3: CASVSDRDTEAFF. The CDR3 nucleotides read TGTGCCAGCGTGTCGGACCGGGACACTGAAGCTTTCTTT.

This clonotype came up many times. The V gene is TRBV24-1, the J gene TRBJ1-1, with TRBD1 as a possible D gene (5 bases). With 3 bases removed from V and 3 bases from J, the gap between germline ends came to 10 bases. From germline, CDR1 is KGHDR and CDR2 SFDVKD. This CDR3 region has 14 residues. The CDR3 DNA reads TGTGCCACCAGTGATGGGCCAGGGTACACTGAAGCTTTCTTT. Translated: CATSDGPGYTEAFF.

As regards this clonotype: This may be a read error, as it is one base from a much larger clone. The chain recombines TRBV12-3 or TRBV12-4 with TRBJ1-4; D remains ambiguous. The CDR3 loop spans 15 amino acids. CDR3 residues: CVSSLGPATNEKLFF. The CDR3 DNA follows: TGTGTCAGCAGTTTGGGCCCGGCAACTAATGAAAAACTGTTTTTT.

DNA of the CDR3: TGTGCCAGCACCTCCGCCCGCGGGCTAGCGGGAACCCACGAGCAGTACTTC. It yields the protein CASTSARGLAGTHEQYF. The V and J genes are TRBV11-2 and TRBJ2-7, with 9 nucleotides matching TRBD2. CDR1 is SGHAT, CDR2 FQNNGV, per germline. Trimming took 7 bases from V and 5 from J; bases not matched to a gene: 18. The CDR3 is made up of 17 amino acids.